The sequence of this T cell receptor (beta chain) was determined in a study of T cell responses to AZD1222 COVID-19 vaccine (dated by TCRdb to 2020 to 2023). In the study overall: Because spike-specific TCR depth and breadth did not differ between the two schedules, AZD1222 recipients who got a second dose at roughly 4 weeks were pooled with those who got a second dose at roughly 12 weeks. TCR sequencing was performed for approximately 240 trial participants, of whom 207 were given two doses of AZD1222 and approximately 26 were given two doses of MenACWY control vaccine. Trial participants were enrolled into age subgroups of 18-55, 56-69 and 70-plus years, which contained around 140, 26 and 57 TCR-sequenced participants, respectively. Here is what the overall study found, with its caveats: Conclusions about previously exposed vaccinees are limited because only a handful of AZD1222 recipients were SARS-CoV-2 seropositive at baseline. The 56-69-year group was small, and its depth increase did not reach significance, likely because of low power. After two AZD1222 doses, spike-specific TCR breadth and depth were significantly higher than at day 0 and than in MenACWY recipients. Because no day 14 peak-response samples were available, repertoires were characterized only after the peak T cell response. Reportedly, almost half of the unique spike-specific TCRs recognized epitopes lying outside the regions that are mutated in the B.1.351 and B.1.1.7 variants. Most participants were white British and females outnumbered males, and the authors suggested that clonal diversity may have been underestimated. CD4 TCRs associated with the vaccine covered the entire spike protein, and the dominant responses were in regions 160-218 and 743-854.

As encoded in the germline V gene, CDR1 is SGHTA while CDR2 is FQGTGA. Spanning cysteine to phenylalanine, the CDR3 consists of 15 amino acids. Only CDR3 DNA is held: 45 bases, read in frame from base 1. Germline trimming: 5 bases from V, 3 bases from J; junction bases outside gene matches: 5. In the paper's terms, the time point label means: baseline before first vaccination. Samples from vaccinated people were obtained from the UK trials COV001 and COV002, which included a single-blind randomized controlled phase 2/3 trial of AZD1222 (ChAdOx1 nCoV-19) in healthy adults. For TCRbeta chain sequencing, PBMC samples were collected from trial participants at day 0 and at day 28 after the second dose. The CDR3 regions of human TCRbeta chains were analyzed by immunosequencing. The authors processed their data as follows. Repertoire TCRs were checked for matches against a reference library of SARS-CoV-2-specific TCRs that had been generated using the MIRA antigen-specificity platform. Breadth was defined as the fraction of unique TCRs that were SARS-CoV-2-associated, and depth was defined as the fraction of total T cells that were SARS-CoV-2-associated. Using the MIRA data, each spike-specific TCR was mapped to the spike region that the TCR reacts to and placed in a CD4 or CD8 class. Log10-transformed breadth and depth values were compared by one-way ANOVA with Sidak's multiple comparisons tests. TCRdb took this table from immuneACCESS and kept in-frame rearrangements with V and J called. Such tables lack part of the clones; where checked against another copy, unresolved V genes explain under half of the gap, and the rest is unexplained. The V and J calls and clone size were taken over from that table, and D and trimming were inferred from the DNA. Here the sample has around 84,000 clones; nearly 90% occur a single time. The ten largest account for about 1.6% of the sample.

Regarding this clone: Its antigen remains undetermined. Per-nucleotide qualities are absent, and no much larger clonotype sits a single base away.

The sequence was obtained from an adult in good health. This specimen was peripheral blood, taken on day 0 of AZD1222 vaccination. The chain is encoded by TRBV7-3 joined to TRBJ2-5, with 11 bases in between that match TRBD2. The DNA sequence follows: TGTGCCAGCAGCATAGGGACTAGCGGAGAAGAGACCCAGTACTTC. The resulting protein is CASSIGTSGEETQYF.